The 25 T cell receptor beta chains presented below share a single source sample, sequenced in a study of T cell changes during pregnancy in multiple sclerosis. The repertoire was sequenced with immunoSEQ multiplex PCR; TCRdb's copy has only in-frame clones and lacks some. The sample records 70,000 to 95,000 clones, 94% being singletons. Material: peripheral blood, obtained after pregnancy. These receptors all come from a female donor in good health, enrolled as a control in a pregnancy study.

The chain has TRBV9 and TRBJ2-3; 10 bases map to TRBD2. Germline V gene data show CDR1 as SGDLS and CDR2 as YYNGEE. J gave up 3 bases and V 6 bases, and 7 bases lay outside the gene matches. This CDR3 contains 15 residues. The CDR3 nucleotides read TGTGCCAGCAATCTAGCGGGAGTGAGTACAGATACGCAGTATTTT. Encoded protein: CASNLAGVSTDTQYF.

The chain couples TRBV5-1 to TRBJ2-1; TRBD2 matches 9 bases. Germline V gene lookup returns CDR1 SGHRS and CDR2 YFSETQ. With 1 base clipped from V and 1 base from J, the junction kept 3 bases outside the gene matches. The CDR3 sequence is 16 residues long. The CDR3 DNA sequence: TGCGCCAGCAGCTTGCCTAGCGGGACTTCCTACAATGAGCAGTTCTTC. It specifies CASSLPSGTSYNEQFF.

This chain joins TRBV19 and TRBJ1-5; D is unresolved. V was pared by 5 bases and J by 4 bases, with 12 bases between. The CDR3 runs to 14 residues. CDR1 LNHDA and CDR2 SQIVND come from the germline V gene (reference sequence). CDR3 protein: CASSRGFGNQPQHF. The CDR3 nucleotides are TGTGCCAGTAGTCGGGGATTTGGGAATCAGCCCCAGCATTTT.

The rearrangement links TRBV5-1 to TRBJ2-1; D is unresolved. Trimming cost V 0 bases and J 6 bases, with 10 bases left between them. Per the germline V gene, CDR1 is SGHRS and CDR2 is YFSETQ. This CDR3 region has 14 residues. The DNA of the CDR3 is TGCGCCAGCAGCTTGGGCTACGCTGGCAATGAGCAGTTCTTC. It is translated as CASSLGYAGNEQFF. The variable domain in full, with the rest retrieved from reference TRBV5-1 and TRBJ2-1, is KAGVTQTPRYLIKTRGQQVTLSCSPISGHRSVSWYQQTPGQGLQFLFEYFSETQRNKGNFPGRFSGRQFSNSRSEMNVSTLELGDSALYLCASSLGYAGNEQFFGPGTRLTVL.

The V gene is TRBV7-9, the J gene TRBJ2-3, with 8 bases matching TRBD2. The trim removed 0 bases at V and 4 bases at J, leaving 3 bases unmatched. Germline V gene data show CDR1 as SEHNR and CDR2 as FQNEAQ (reference sequence). The CDR3 consists of 15 residues. The CDR3 spells CASSLASGGADTQYF. CDR3 in DNA: TGTGCCAGCAGCTTAGCGAGCGGGGGCGCAGATACGCAGTATTTT.

The gene calls are TRBV7-2 and TRBJ2-1; 7 bases align to TRBD1. Germline V gene data show CDR1 as SGHTA and CDR2 as FQGNSA. The trim removed 5 bases at V and 0 bases at J, leaving 10 bases unmatched. This CDR3 region has 17 residues. CDR3 nucleotide sequence: TGTGCCAGCAGCAGAATAGCAGGGGGTAACTCCTACAATGAGCAGTTCTTC. Protein product: CASSRIAGGNSYNEQFF.

The table lists this clone with a count of one. The CDR3 loop reads CASSYALDTEAFF. In DNA form, the CDR3 reads TGTGCCAGCAGTTACGCGCTCGACACTGAAGCTTTCTTT. J is TRBJ1-1 and V is TRBV6-6, with D hard to call. Trimming took 2 bases from V and 3 from J, leaving 7 bases between them. CDR1 and CDR2 from the germline V gene are MNHNY and SVGAGI (reference sequence). This CDR3 is built from 13 residues.

The V gene is TRBV7-2, the J gene TRBJ2-6; TRBD1 might be the D (5 bases). Between the trimmed V and J ends, which lost 2 bases and 1 base, there was a span of 9 bases. In germline, CDR1 is SGHTA, CDR2 FQGNSA. This CDR3 has 16 residues. Here the CDR3 reads CASSLPGLSGANVLTF. DNA for the CDR3: TGTGCCAGCAGCTTACCAGGGCTGTCTGGGGCCAACGTCCTGACTTTC.

This chain connects TRBV29-1 to TRBJ2-5; 7 nucleotides align to TRBD2. This CDR3 has 12 amino acids. Germline-derived CDR1 and CDR2 are SQVTM and ANQGSEA. V trimming: 4 bases; J trimming: 5 bases; junction bases outside the gene matches: 4. Written as DNA, the CDR3 is TGCAGCGTTGGGGCTAGCGGTGAGACCCAGTACTTC. Its protein product is CSVGASGETQYF.

J is TRBJ2-7 and V is TRBV27, with 8 bases identical to TRBD1. The trim removed 6 bases at V and 5 bases at J, leaving 12 bases unmatched. Germline V CDR1 and CDR2: MNHEY, SMNVEV (reference sequence). This CDR3 has 15 residues. For the CDR3, the DNA is TGTGCCAGCAGGGACTCCGACAGGGGTAGAAACGAGCAGTACTTC. This codes for CASRDSDRGRNEQYF.

The CDR3 coding sequence is TGTGCCAGCAGCTCTAACAGGGCGAGCTCCTACAATGAGCAGTTCTTC. Translating it yields CASSSNRASSYNEQFF. The rearrangement links TRBV7-9 to TRBJ2-1; TRBD1 might be the D (6 bases). The CDR3 is 16 residues long. Per the germline V gene, CDR1 is SEHNR and CDR2 is FQNEAQ (reference sequence). Trimming cost V 4 bases and J 0 bases, with 13 bases left between them.

This chain connects TRBV28 to TRBJ1-2, with 10 nucleotides matching TRBD1. CDR1 is MDHEN and CDR2 is SYDVKM in the germline V gene. The CDR3 covers 15 residues. V shed 6 bases and J 2 bases; nucleotides not matched to a gene: 6. The CDR3 nucleotides are TGTGCCAGCAGCTACTCGACAGGGGGCAACTATGGCTACACCTTC. Translation: CASSYSTGGNYGYTF.

This rearrangement joins TRBV28 to TRBJ1-2; 8 bases agree with TRBD1. Unmatched junction bases numbered 4, after V lost 4 bases and J lost 9 bases. The CDR3 has 12 amino acids. Germline CDR1 reads MDHEN; CDR2 reads SYDVKM. The CDR3 is CASSSGQGRYTF. The CDR3 DNA follows: TGTGCCAGCAGTTCCGGACAGGGCCGCTACACCTTC.

The V and J genes are TRBV11-2 and TRBJ2-5; tentative D call: TRBD1 (6 bases). CDR3 length: 12 residues. The germline gives CDR1 SGHAT, CDR2 FQNNGV. V lost 6 bases and J 7 bases, leaving 12 bases between the germline ends. In nucleotides, the CDR3 is TGTGCCAGCAGGACAGGCCCCGGGACCCAGTACTTC. This sequence encodes CASRTGPGTQYF. The variable domain in full, completed from reference TRBV11-2 and TRBJ2-5, reads EAGVAQSPRYKIIEKRQSVAFWCNPISGHATLYWYQQILGQGPKLLIQFQNNGVVDDSQLPKDRFSAERLKGVDSTLKIQPAKLEDSAVYLCASRTGPGTQYFGPGTRLLVL.

V and J are TRBV18 and TRBJ2-7; TRBD2 might be the D (6 bases). From germline, CDR1 is KGHSH and CDR2 LQKENI. CDR3 length: 13 amino acids. V was shortened by 3 bases and J by 3 bases, with 9 bases between the two germline ends. As DNA, the CDR3 is TGTGCCAGCTCACCGCCCGGGAGCTACGAGCAGTACTTC. It codes for CASSPPGSYEQYF.

This clone was seen only once. The chain links TRBV18 to TRBJ2-6; TRBD1 is a possible D gene (5 bases). V was pared by 3 bases and J by 0 bases, with 9 bases between. The CDR3 runs to 16 residues. The germline V gene encodes CDR1 KGHSH and CDR2 LQKENI. The CDR3 DNA follows: TGTGCCAGCTCACCGACAGTTCACTCTGGGGCCAACGTCCTGACTTTC. It is translated as CASSPTVHSGANVLTF.

The rearrangement uses TRBV7-8 and TRBJ1-1, with no clear D. V lost 1 base, J lost 3 bases, and 9 bases lay in between. CDR3 length equals 14 residues. Per the germline V gene, CDR1 is SGHVS and CDR2 is FQNEAQ. The CDR3 DNA is TGTGCCAGCAGCTTAGAAGTCAGATACACTGAAGCTTTCTTT. Residues: CASSLEVRYTEAFF.

This sequence joins TRBV5-4 and TRBJ2-3; a weak D match, TRBD2 (8 bases). This CDR3 has 17 amino acids. Deletions cut 0 bases from V and 4 bases from J, with 18 bases between. Germline V gene sequence: CDR1 SGHNT, CDR2 YYREEE (reference sequence). The CDR3 bases are TGTGCCAGCAGCTTGGCCTTCGGGAGGGGGCGGGCAGATACGCAGTATTTT. The encoded protein is CASSLAFGRGRADTQYF.

CDR3 residues: CASSSEEGYGYTF. In nucleotides, the CDR3 is TGTGCCAGCAGCTCAGAGGAGGGCTATGGCTACACCTTC. The V gene is TRBV7-6, the J gene TRBJ1-2; D is undetermined. The germline CDR1 and CDR2 sequences are SGHVS and FNYEAQ. The CDR3 is 13 amino acids. Trimming took 4 bases from V and 4 from J, leaving 10 bases between them.

The chain joins TRBV18 to TRBJ2-7, with 7 bases identical to TRBD2. The ends lost 0 bases at V and 5 bases at J; junction bases unmatched: 7. Per germline, CDR1 KGHSH and CDR2 LQKENI. The CDR3 spans 15 residues. As DNA, the CDR3 is TGTGCCAGCTCACCACCGGGCGGGAGTAGCCACGAGCAGTACTTC. Protein sequence: CASSPPGGSSHEQYF.

This clone has a handful of counts. The V call is TRBV6-6, the J call TRBJ1-1; no reliable D call. CDR1 is MNHNY and CDR2 is SVGAGI in the germline V gene (reference sequence). V lost 5 bases to trimming and J lost 4 bases, with 11 bases between them. The CDR3 is 13 amino acids. CDR3 loop: CASSAVEGTEAFF. DNA for the CDR3: TGTGCCAGCAGTGCCGTTGAGGGCACTGAAGCTTTCTTT.

The chain carries TRBV7-9 and TRBJ2-7, with a possible D match to TRBD1 (6 bases). The CDR3 has 16 amino acids. From germline, CDR1 is SEHNR and CDR2 FQNEAQ (reference sequence). The V gene lost 4 bases and the J gene lost 6 bases, with 22 bases spanning the gap. The chain's CDR3 is CASSSWTDPPRVEQYF. The DNA for the CDR3 is TGTGCCAGCAGCTCATGGACAGATCCCCCGCGGGTCGAGCAGTACTTC.

This chain joins TRBV5-1 and TRBJ2-3, with a tentative D call TRBD2 (5 bases). CDR3 length: 17 amino acids. Germline loops: CDR1 SGHRS, CDR2 YFSETQ. V shed 0 bases and J shed 1 base, with 15 bases lying between them. CDR3 in DNA: TGCGCCAGCAGCTTGGCCGGGTCACCCGGGGGCACAGATACGCAGTATTTT. It is translated as CASSLAGSPGGTDTQYF.

This sequence joins TRBV4-2 and TRBJ2-2; 7 positions agree with TRBD1. Germline V gene data show CDR1 as LGHNA and CDR2 as YNFKEQ. Trimming cost V 0 bases and J 3 bases; bases outside gene matches: 4. The CDR3 spans 16 residues. CDR3 in DNA: TGTGCCAGCAGCCAAGATAGAGGGGGCTACACCGGGGAGCTGTTTTTT. Encoded protein: CASSQDRGGYTGELFF.

The V gene is TRBV29-1, the J gene TRBJ2-5; TRBD2 is a possible D gene (5 bases). CDR1 is SQVTM, CDR2 ANQGSEA, per germline. This CDR3 has 16 residues. Trimming shortened V by 0 bases and J by 2 bases, and 16 bases separated the two germline ends. The CDR3, as DNA: TGCAGCGTTGAAGATCAAGAGGGTTTCAAACAAGAGACCCAGTACTTC. This translates into CSVEDQEGFKQETQYF.